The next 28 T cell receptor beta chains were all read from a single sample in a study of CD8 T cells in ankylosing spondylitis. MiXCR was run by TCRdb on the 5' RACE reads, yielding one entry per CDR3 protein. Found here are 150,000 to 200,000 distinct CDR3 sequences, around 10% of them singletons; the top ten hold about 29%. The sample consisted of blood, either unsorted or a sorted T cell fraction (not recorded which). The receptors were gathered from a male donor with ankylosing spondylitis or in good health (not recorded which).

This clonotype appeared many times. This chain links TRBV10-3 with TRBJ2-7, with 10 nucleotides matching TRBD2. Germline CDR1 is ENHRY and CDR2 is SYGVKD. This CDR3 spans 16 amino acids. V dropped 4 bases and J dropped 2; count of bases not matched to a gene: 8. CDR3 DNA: TGTGCCATCAGTGCCACAACCCTAGCGGGAGCCTACGAGCAGTACTTC. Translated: CAISATTLAGAYEQYF.

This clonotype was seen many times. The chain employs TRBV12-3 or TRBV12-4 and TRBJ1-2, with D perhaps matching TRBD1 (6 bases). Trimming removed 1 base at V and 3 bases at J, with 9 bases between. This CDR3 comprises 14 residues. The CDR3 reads CASSLGAGDYGYTF. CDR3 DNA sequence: TGTGCCAGCAGTTTAGGGGCAGGGGACTATGGCTACACCTTC.

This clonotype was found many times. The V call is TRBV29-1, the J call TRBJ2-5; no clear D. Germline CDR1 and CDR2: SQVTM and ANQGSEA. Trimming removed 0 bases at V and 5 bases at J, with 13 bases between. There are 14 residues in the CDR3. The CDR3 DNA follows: TGCAGCGTTGAAGAGGTTAGCTGGATGGAGACCCAGTACTTC. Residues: CSVEEVSWMETQYF.

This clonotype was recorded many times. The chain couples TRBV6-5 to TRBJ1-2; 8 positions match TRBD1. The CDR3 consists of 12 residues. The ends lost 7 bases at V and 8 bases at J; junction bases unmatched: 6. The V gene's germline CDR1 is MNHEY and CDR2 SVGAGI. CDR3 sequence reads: CASTKTGVGYTF. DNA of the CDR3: TGTGCCAGCACCAAGACAGGGGTCGGCTACACCTTC.

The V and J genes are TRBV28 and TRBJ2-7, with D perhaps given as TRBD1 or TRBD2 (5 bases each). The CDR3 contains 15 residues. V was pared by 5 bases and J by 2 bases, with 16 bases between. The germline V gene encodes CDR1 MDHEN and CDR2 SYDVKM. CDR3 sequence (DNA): TGTGCCAGCAGTAACCGGGACGGCACTACCTACGAGCAGTACTTC. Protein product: CASSNRDGTTYEQYF.

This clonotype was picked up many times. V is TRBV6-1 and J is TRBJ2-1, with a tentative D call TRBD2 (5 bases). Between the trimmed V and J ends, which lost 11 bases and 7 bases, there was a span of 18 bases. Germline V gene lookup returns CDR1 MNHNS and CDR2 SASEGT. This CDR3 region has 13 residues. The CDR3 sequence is CAVESGALNEQFF. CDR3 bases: TGTGCCGTCGAGAGCGGCGCGTTGAATGAGCAGTTCTTC.

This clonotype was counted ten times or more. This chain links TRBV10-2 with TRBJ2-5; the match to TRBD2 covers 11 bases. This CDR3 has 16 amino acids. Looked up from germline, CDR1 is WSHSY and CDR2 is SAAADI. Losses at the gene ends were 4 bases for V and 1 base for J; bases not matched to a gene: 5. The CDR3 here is CASSVELAGAQETQYF. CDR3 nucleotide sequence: TGCGCCAGCAGTGTTGAACTAGCGGGGGCCCAAGAGACCCAGTACTTC.

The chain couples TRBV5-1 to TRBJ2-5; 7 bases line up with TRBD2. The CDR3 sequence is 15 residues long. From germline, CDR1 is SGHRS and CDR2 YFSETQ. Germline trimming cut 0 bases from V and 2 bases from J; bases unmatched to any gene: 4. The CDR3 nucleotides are TGCGCCAGCAGCTTGGCTAGCGGCCCTCAAGAGACCCAGTACTTC. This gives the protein CASSLASGPQETQYF.

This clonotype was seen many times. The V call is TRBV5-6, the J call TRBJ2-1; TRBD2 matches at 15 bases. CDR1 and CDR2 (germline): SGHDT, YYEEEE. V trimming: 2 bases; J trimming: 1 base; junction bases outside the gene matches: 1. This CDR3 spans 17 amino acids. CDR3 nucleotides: TGTGCCAGCAGCTTCGGACTAGCGGGAGGGTCCTACAATGAGCAGTTCTTC. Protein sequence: CASSFGLAGGSYNEQFF. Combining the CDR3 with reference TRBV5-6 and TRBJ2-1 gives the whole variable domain DAGVTQSPTHLIKTRGQQVTLRCSPKSGHDTVSWYQQALGQGPQFIFQYYEEEERQRGNFPDRFSGHQFPNYSSELNVNALLLGDSALYLCASSFGLAGGSYNEQFFGPGTRLTVL.

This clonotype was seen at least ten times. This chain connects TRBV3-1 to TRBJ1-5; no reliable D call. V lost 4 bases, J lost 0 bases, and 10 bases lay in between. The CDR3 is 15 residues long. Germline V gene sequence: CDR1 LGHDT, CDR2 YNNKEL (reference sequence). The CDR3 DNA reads TGTGCCAGCAGCCGGGGTGGATTTAGCAATCAGCCCCAGCATTTT. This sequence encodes CASSRGGFSNQPQHF.

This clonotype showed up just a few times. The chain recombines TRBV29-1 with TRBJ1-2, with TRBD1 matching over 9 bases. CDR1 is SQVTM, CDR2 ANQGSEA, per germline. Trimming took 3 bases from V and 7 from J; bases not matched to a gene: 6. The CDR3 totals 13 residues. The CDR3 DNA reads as TGCAGCGTTGAGAACAGGGGGCTGGGTGGCTACACCTTC. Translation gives CSVENRGLGGYTF.

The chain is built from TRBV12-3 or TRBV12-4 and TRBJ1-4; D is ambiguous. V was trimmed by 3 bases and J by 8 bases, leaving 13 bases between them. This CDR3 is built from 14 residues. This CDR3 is CASSFAAAGEKLFF. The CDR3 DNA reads TGTGCCAGCAGTTTCGCGGCTGCTGGGGAAAAACTGTTTTTT.

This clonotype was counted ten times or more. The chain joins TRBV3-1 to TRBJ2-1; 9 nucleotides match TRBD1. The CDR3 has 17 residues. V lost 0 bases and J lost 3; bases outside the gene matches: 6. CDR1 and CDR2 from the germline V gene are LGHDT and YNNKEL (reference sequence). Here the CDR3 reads CASSQDATGGGYNEQFF. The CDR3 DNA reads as TGTGCCAGCAGCCAAGATGCGACAGGGGGAGGCTACAATGAGCAGTTCTTC.

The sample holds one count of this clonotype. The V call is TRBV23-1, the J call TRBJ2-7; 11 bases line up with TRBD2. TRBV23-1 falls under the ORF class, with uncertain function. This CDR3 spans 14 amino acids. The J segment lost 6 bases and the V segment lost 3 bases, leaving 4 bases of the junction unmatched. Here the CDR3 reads CASSHTSGRCEQYF. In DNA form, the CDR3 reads TGCGCCAGCAGTCACACTAGCGGGAGATGCGAGCAGTACTTC.

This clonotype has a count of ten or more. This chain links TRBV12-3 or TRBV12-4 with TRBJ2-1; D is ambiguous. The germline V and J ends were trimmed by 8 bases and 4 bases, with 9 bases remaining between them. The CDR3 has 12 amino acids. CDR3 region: CASHLGYNEQFF. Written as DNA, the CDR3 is TGTGCCAGCCACCTGGGGTACAATGAGCAGTTCTTC.

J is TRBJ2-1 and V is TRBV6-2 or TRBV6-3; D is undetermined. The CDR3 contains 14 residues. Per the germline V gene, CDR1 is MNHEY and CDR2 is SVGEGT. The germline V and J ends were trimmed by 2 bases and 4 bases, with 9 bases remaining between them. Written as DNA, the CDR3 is TGTGCCAGCAGTTACCCGGCATTGTACAATGAGCAGTTCTTC. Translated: CASSYPALYNEQFF.

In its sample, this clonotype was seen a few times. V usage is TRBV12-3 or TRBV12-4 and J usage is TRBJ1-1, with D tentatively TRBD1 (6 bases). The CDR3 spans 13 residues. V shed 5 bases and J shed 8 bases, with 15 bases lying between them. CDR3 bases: TGTGCCAGCAGTCTCCTGGGACAACTCGAAGCTTTCTTT. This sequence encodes CASSLLGQLEAFF.

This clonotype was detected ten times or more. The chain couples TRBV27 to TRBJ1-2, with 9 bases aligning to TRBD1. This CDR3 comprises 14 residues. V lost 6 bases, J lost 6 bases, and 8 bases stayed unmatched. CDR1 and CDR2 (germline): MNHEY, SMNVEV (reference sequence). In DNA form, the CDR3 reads TGTGCCAGCAGGTTTCTGGACAGGGGCAATGGCTACACCTTC. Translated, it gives CASRFLDRGNGYTF.

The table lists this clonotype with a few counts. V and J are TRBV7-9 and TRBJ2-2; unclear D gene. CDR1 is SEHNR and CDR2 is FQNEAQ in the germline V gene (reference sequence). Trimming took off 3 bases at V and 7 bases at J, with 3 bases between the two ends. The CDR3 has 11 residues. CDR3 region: CASSFYGELFF. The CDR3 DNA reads TGTGCCAGCAGCTTCTACGGGGAGCTGTTTTTT. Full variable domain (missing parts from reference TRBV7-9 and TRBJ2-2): DTGVSQNPRHKITKRGQNVTFRCDPISEHNRLYWYRQTLGQGPEFLTYFQNEAQLEKSRLLSDRFSAERPKGSFSTLEIQRTEQGDSAMYLCASSFYGELFFGEGSRLTVL.

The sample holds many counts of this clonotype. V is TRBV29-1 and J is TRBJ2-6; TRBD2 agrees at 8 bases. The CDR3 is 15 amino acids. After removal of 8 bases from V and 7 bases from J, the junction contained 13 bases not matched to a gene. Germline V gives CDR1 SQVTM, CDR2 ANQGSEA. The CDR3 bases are TGCAGCTTCACCGGGGGGGCCTTTGGTGCCAACGTCCTGACTTTC. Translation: CSFTGGAFGANVLTF.

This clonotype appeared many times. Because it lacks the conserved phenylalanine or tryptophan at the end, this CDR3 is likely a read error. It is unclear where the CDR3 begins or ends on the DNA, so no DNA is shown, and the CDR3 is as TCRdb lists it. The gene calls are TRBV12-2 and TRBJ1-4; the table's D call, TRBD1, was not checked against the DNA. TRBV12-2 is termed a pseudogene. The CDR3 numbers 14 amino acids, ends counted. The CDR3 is CASRPRQAKVFEGL.

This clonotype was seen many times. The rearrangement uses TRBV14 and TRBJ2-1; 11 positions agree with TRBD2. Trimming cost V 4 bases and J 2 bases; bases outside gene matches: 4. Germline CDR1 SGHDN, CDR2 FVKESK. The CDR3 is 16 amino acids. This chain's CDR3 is CASSRGTSGPYNEQFF. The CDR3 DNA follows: TGTGCCAGCAGCCGAGGGACTAGCGGACCCTACAATGAGCAGTTCTTC. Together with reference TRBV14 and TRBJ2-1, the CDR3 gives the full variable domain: EAGVTQFPSHSVIEKGQTVTLRCDPISGHDNLYWYRRVMGKEIKFLLHFVKESKQDESGMPNNRFLAERTGGTYSTLKVQPAELEDSGVYFCASSRGTSGPYNEQFFGPGTRLTVL.

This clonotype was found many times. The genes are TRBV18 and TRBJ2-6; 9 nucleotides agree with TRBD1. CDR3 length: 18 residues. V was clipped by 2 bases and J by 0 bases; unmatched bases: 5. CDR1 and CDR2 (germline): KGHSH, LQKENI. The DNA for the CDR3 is TGTGCCAGCTCACCAGAGACAGGGGGGGTCTCTGGGGCCAACGTCCTGACTTTC. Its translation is CASSPETGGVSGANVLTF.

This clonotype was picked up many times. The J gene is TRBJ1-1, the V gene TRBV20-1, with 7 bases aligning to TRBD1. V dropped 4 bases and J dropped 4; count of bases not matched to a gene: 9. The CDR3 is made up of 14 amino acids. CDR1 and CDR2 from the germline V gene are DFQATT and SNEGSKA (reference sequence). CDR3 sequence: CSAIGRGKITEAFF. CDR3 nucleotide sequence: TGCAGTGCTATTGGCAGGGGGAAGATCACTGAAGCTTTCTTT.

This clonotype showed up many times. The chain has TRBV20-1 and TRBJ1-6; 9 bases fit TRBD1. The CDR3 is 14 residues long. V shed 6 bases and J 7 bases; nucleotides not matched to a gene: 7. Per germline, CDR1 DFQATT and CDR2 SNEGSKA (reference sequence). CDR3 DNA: TGCAGTGCGGGAGGACAGGGGCGGAATTCACCCCTCCACTTT. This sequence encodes CSAGGQGRNSPLHF.

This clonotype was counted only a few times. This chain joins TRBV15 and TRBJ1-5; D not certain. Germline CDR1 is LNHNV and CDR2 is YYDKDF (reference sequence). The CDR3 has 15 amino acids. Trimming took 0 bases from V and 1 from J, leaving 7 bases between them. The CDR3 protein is CATSREDRSNQPQHF. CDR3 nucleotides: TGTGCCACCAGCAGAGAGGACCGAAGCAATCAGCCCCAGCATTTT.

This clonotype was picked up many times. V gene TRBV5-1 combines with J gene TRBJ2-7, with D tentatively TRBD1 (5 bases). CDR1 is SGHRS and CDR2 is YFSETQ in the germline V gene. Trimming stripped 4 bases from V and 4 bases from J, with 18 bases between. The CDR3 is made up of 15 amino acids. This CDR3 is CASSAFLDRDYEQYF. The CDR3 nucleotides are TGCGCCAGCAGCGCATTTCTTGACAGAGATTACGAGCAGTACTTC.

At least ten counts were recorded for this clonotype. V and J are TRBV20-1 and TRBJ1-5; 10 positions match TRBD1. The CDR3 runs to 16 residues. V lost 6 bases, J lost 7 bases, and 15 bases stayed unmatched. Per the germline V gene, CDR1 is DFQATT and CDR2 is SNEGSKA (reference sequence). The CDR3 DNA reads TGCAGTGCAAGTCCCGGGACAGGGGCACAAGCCCAGCCCCAGCATTTT. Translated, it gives CSASPGTGAQAQPQHF.